This is a list of T cell receptor beta chains from one sample in a study of OX40 agonist ivuxolimab in advanced cancers. The protocol was immunoSEQ multiplex PCR, while the TCRdb copy is restricted to in-frame clones and leaves out a portion. The sample comprises 60,000 to 80,000 clones, 81% of which are singletons, and 5% rests with the top ten. Sequenced here: CD4+ or CD8+ T cells sorted from blood, sampled in a trial of the OX40 agonist ivuxolimab. The receptors were gathered from an adult with an advanced solid tumor such as melanoma, head and neck, liver or kidney cancer. The CDR3 runs from the conserved cysteine through the conserved F or W.

v_gene	j_gene	CDR3aa
TRBV30	TRBJ1-5	CAWSGTGSNQPQHF
TRBV10-1	TRBJ1-1	CASRRDRTAAEAFF
TRBV7-2	TRBJ2-7	CASSTPGTAYEQYF
TRBV11-2	TRBJ1-1	CASSRQGVAEAFF
TRBV6-6	TRBJ2-2	CASSDQGGSGELFF
TRBV19	TRBJ2-4	CASSISTQNIQYF
TRBV7-2	TRBJ2-5	CASTGLRGGETQYF
TRBV7-3	TRBJ2-7	CASSETVSYEQYF
TRBV19	TRBJ2-5	CASSISLAGEETQYF
TRBV18	TRBJ1-3	CASSPPGISGNTIYF
TRBV6-5	TRBJ1-1	CASSYPGGAESFF
TRBV6-1	TRBJ2-1	CASTATGLSYNEQFF
TRBV14	TRBJ1-5	CASSQEPPTGGSNQPQHF
TRBV27	TRBJ1-2	CASSLSYNSYGYTF
TRBV7-2	TRBJ2-2	CASSLDATALRWPGELFF
TRBV4-3	TRBJ2-7	CASSQVVSSYEQYF
TRBV6-1	TRBJ1-3	CASSEVVQLYSGNTIYF
TRBV9	TRBJ2-5	CASSADSGSTKQYF
TRBV12-5	TRBJ2-2	CASSGGSTNTGELFF
TRBV12-5	TRBJ2-7	CASGLGTAGIYEQYF
TRBV5-4	TRBJ2-7	CASRTGHPGLAGGSSYEQYF
TRBV10-3	TRBJ1-1	CAIRSGQGMAEAFF
TRBV5-6	TRBJ1-5	CASSSYGTGLNQPQHF
TRBV7-8	TRBJ1-1	CASSLDRGTGGLRTEAFF
TRBV7-3	TRBJ2-1	CASSQGDEQFF
TRBV10-3	TRBJ2-3	CAISDGTRSTDTQYF
TRBV6-6	TRBJ1-5	CAGGDSRNQPQHF
TRBV27	TRBJ2-2	CASRQGRNTGELFF